The 2 T cell receptor beta chains below come from one sample, sequenced in a study of T cells in Graves' hyperthyroidism and ophthalmopathy. Researchers took RNA transcripts and amplified the TCR beta CDR3 regions from them. The TCR CDR3 was amplified in a first-round RT-PCR using the HTBI primer set. MiXCR, applied by TCRdb to the multiplex PCR reads, yields one record per CDR3 protein. The profile covers about 600,000 distinct CDR3 sequences, with over 12% appearing a single time and around 7% taken by the ten largest. The material sequenced was blood. The receptors were sampled from a woman under 30 with Graves' ophthalmopathy.

Here the CDR3 reads CASSSRAGSDKHRQFF. CDR3 bases: TGTGCCAGCAGCTCAAGGGCAGGGTCTGATAAACACCGGCAGTTCTTC. The J gene is TRBJ2-1, the V gene TRBV11-2; D is possibly TRBD1 (5 bases). This CDR3 contains 16 residues. V was pared by 4 bases and J by 12 bases, with 25 bases between. Germline values: CDR1 SGHAT, CDR2 FQNNGV.

The chain uses TRBV24-1 and TRBJ1-5; D call uncertain. The CDR3 covers 19 residues. V was cut by 0 bases and J by 0 bases, with 17 bases left in between. The germline CDR1 and CDR2 sequences are KGHDR and SFDVKD. CDR3 DNA: TGTGCCACCAGTGATTTGCCTTACAAGTGGCCCTATAGCAATCAGCCCCAGCATTTT. The encoded protein is CATSDLPYKWPYSNQPQHF.